The sequence of this T cell receptor beta chain was determined in a study of T cells in Graves' hyperthyroidism and ophthalmopathy. V gave up 3 bases and J gave up 5 bases, with 6 bases separating them. Germline assignment: CDR1 LGHDT and CDR2 YNNKEL (reference sequence). The CDR3 extends over 12 amino acids. In its sample, this clonotype was seen many times. Regions amplified from RNA transcripts were the TCR beta CDR3 regions. Initially, a first-round RT-PCR of the TCR CDR3 employed the HTBI primer set. TCRdb recomputed calls from the multiplex PCR reads with MiXCR, one row per CDR3 protein. The sample lists about 700,000 distinct CDR3 sequences; less than 15% were seen once.

This TCR was sampled from a woman between 18 and 30 years old with Graves' hyperthyroidism. Source material: blood. The chain has TRBV3-1 and TRBJ2-3, with unresolved D. The CDR3 reads CASSQLGDTQYF. Here the CDR3 DNA reads TGTGCCAGCAGCCAGCTAGGAGATACGCAGTATTTT.